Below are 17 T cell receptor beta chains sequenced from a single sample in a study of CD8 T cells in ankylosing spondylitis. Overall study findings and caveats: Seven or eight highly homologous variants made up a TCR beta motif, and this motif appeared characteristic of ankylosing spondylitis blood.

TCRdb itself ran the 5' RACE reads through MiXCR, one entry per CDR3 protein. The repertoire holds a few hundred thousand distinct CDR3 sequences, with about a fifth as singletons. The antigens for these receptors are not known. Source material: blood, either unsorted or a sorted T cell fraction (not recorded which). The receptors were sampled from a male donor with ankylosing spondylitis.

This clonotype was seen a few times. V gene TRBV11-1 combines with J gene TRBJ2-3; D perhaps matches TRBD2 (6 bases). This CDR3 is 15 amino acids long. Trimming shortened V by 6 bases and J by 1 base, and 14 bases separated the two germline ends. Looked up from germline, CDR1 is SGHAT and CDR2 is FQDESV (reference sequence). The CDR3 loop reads CASSAGTRGTDTQYF. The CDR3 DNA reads TGTGCCAGCAGTGCCGGGACTCGGGGCACAGATACGCAGTATTTT.

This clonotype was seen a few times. The CDR3 DNA sequence: TGTGCCAGCAGCGTCGACAGGAGCTCCTACAATGAGCAGTTCTTC. It specifies CASSVDRSSYNEQFF. The chain joins TRBV9 to TRBJ2-1, with D possibly TRBD1 on 6 matching bases. V was clipped by 2 bases and J by 0 bases, with 9 bases between them. Germline values: CDR1 SGDLS, CDR2 YYNGEE. The CDR3 is 15 amino acids.

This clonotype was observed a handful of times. The CDR3 DNA reads TGCGCCAGCAGCCCACCGGGTAGCGGCTCCTACAATGAGCAGTTCTTC. Translation: CASSPPGSGSYNEQFF. The chain couples TRBV4-1 to TRBJ2-1, with a weak D call TRBD2 (6 bases). Trimming took 4 bases from V and 0 from J, leaving 13 bases between them. The CDR3 extends over 16 amino acids. CDR1 MGHRA and CDR2 YSYEKL come from the germline V gene.

The CDR3: CASSTDGGWADTQYF. The CDR3 nucleotides read TGCGCCAGCAGCACGGACGGGGGCTGGGCAGATACGCAGTATTTT. V usage is TRBV5-1 and J usage is TRBJ2-3, with D perhaps TRBD1 or TRBD2 (6 bases each). Deletions cut 4 bases from V and 4 bases from J, with 16 bases between. Germline CDR1 is SGHRS and CDR2 is YFSETQ. The CDR3 has 15 residues. Based on the CDR3 plus reference TRBV5-1 and TRBJ2-3, the full variable domain is KAGVTQTPRYLIKTRGQQVTLSCSPISGHRSVSWYQQTPGQGLQFLFEYFSETQRNKGNFPGRFSGRQFSNSRSEMNVSTLELGDSALYLCASSTDGGWADTQYFGPGTRLTVL.

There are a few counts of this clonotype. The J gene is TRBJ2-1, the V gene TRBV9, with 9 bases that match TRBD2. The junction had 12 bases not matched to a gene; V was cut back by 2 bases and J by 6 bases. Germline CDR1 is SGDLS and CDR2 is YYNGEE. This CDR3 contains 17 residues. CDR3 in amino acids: CASSVSFRAGGGNEQFF. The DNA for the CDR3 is TGTGCCAGCAGCGTGTCCTTTAGAGCGGGAGGCGGCAATGAGCAGTTCTTC.

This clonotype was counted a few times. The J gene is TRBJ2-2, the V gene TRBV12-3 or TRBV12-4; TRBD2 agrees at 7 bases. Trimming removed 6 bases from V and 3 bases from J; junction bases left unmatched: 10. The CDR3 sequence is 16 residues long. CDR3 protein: CASSRAGPWDTGELFF. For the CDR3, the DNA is TGTGCCAGCAGCCGAGCGGGACCCTGGGACACCGGGGAGCTGTTTTTT.

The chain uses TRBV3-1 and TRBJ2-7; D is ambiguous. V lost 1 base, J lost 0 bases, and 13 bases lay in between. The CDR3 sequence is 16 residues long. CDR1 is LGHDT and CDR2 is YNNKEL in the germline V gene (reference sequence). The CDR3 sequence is CASSQGSGIYSYEQYF. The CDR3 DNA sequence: TGTGCCAGCAGCCAAGGTTCTGGGATCTACTCCTACGAGCAGTACTTC.

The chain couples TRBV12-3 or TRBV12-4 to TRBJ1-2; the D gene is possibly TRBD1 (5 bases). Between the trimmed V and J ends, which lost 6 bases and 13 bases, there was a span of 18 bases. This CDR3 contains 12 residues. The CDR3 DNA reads TGTGCCAGCAGCTCGATTACGGGACGACCCACCTTC. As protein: CASSSITGRPTF.

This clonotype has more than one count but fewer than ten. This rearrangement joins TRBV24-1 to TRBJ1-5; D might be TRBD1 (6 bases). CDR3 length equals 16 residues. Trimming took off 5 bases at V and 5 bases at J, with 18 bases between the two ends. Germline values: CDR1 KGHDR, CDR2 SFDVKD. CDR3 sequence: CATSGGAGAYDQPQHF. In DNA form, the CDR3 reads TGTGCCACCAGTGGTGGGGCGGGGGCGTATGATCAGCCCCAGCATTTT.

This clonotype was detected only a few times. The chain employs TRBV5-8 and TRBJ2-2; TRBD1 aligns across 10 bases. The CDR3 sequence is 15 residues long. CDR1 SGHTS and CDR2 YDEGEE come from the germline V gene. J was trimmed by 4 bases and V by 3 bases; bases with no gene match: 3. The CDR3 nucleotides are TGTGCCAGCAGCTCGGACAGGGGGGGCACCGGGGAGCTGTTTTTT. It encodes CASSSDRGGTGELFF. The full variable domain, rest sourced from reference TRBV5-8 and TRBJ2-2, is EAGVTQSPTHLIKTRGQQATLRCSPISGHTSVYWYQQALGLGLQFLLWYDEGEERNRGNFPPRFSGRQFPNYSSELNVNALELEDSALYLCASSSDRGGTGELFFGEGSRLTVL.

CDR3 amino acids: CASGRGSIGNEKLFF. The CDR3 nucleotides read TGTGCCAGCGGGAGGGGTTCTATCGGTAATGAAAAACTGTTTTTT. The V and J genes are TRBV27 and TRBJ1-4; D is perhaps TRBD1 (5 bases). The CDR3 runs 15 residues. Per germline, CDR1 MNHEY and CDR2 SMNVEV (reference sequence). V was shortened by 8 bases and J by 4 bases, with 17 bases between the two germline ends.

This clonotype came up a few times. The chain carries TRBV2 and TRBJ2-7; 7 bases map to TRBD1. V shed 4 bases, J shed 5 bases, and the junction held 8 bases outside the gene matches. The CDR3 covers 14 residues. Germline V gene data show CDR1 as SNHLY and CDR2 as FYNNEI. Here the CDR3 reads CASSVSRGFDEQYF. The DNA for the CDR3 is TGTGCCAGCAGTGTAAGCAGGGGGTTCGACGAGCAGTACTTC.

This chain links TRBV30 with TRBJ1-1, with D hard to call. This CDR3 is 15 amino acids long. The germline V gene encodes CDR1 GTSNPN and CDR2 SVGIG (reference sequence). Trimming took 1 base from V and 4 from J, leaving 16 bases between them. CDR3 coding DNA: TGTGCCTGGAGTGCGTACTCCGGAGAAGGCACTGAAGCTTTCTTT. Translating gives CAWSAYSGEGTEAFF.

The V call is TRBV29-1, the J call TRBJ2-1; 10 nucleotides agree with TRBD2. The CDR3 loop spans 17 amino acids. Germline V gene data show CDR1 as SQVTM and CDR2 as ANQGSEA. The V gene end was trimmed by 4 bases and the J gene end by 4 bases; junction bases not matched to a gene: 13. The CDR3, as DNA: TGCAGCGTTGTACTACAGGGTGGAGCGGGAGGGTACAATGAGCAGTTCTTC. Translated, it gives CSVVLQGGAGGYNEQFF.

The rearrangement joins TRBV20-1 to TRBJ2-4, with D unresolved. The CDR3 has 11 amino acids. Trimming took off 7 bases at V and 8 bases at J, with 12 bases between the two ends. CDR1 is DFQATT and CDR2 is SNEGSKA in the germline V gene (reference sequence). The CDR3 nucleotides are TGCAGTGTCCTTGCCCAATACATTCAGTACTTC. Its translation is CSVLAQYIQYF.

CDR3 loop: CASPTSGSTEQFF. The CDR3 bases are TGTGCCAGTCCGACTAGCGGGAGCACTGAGCAGTTCTTC. The rearrangement uses TRBV7-3 and TRBJ2-1, with TRBD2 identical over 12 bases. This CDR3 region has 13 residues. Germline CDR1 is SGHTA and CDR2 is FQGTGA. V shed 9 bases and J 9 bases; nucleotides not matched to a gene: 6. Complete variable domain (other parts from reference TRBV7-3 and TRBJ2-1): GAGVSQTPSNKVTEKGKYVELRCDPISGHTALYWYRQSLGQGPEFLIYFQGTGAADDSGLPNDRFFAVRPEGSVSTLKIQRTERGDSAVYLCASPTSGSTEQFFGPGTRLTVL.

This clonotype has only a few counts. CDR3 sequence (DNA): TGCAGTGCTGGAGCCGGGGGTGGCTCCTACAATGAGCAGTTCTTC. Translation gives CSAGAGGGSYNEQFF. The V call is TRBV20-1, the J call TRBJ2-1; maybe TRBD2 (6 bases). This CDR3 contains 15 residues. In germline, CDR1 is DFQATT, CDR2 SNEGSKA (reference sequence). V lost 5 bases to trimming and J lost 0 bases, with 14 bases between them.